The rows below give T cell receptor beta chains drawn from one sample of a study of blood T cell repertoires in COVID-19. Clones were read by immunoSEQ multiplex PCR, and TCRdb kept only the in-frame ones, dropping some. Here the sample spans approximately 440,000 clones, roughly nine tenths being singletons. The sequencing input was PBMCs or T cells enriched from blood (not recorded which). The receptors were gathered from a woman aged 18-30 years who had recovered from COVID-19. Both conserved end residues are part of each CDR3. The D gene is left open where the match is weak. Rows give clone size only sometimes, using once, few, many, or a class for an expanded clone.

v_call: TRBV30
j_call: TRBJ1-2
d_call: TRBD1
clone_size: -
cdr3_nt: TGTGCCTGGAGTGTGTCAGGGGGTGGCTACACCTTC
cdr3_aa: CAWSVSGGGYTF

v_call: TRBV3-1/TRBV3-2
j_call: TRBJ1-1
d_call: -
clone_size: once
cdr3_nt: TGTGCCAGCAGCCAAGGTACCGGTAACACTGAAGCTTTCTTT
cdr3_aa: CASSQGTGNTEAFF

v_call: TRBV6-5
j_call: TRBJ2-1
d_call: -
clone_size: -
cdr3_nt: TGTGCCAGCAGCCGGGGGGCGGGGTCCTACAATGAGCAGTTCTTC
cdr3_aa: CASSRGAGSYNEQFF

v_call: TRBV5-1
j_call: TRBJ2-3
d_call: TRBD1
clone_size: -
cdr3_nt: TGCGCCAGCAGCCCGCGGACAGGGCAAGATACGCAGTATTTT
cdr3_aa: CASSPRTGQDTQYF

v_call: TRBV5-3
j_call: TRBJ2-3
d_call: TRBD2
clone_size: once
cdr3_nt: TGTGCCAGAAGCTTGCTGGCGGGGGGGCCAGCTGATACGCAGTATTTT
cdr3_aa: CARSLLAGGPADTQYF

v_call: TRBV9
j_call: TRBJ1-5
d_call: TRBD1
clone_size: once
cdr3_nt: TGTGCCAGCAGCGTAGACAGGGGATATAGCAATCAGCCCCAGCATTTT
cdr3_aa: CASSVDRGYSNQPQHF

v_call: TRBV7-8
j_call: TRBJ1-2
d_call: -
clone_size: -
cdr3_nt: TGTGCCAGCAGCCCTCACAGCGGGATTAACTATGGCTACACCTTC
cdr3_aa: CASSPHSGINYGYTF

v_call: TRBV12-3/TRBV12-4
j_call: TRBJ1-2
d_call: TRBD1
clone_size: -
cdr3_nt: TGTGCCAGCAGCCTACTGACAGGGGGCTACACCTTC
cdr3_aa: CASSLLTGGYTF

v_call: TRBV18
j_call: TRBJ2-5
d_call: TRBD1
clone_size: -
cdr3_nt: TGTGCCAGCTCACCACCCGGGACAGGGGTCAATCTATGGGAGACCCAGTACTTC
cdr3_aa: CASSPPGTGVNLWETQYF

v_call: TRBV11-2
j_call: TRBJ1-2
d_call: -
clone_size: once
cdr3_nt: TGTGCCAGCACCAAAGCGGAGGATGGCTACACCTTC
cdr3_aa: CASTKAEDGYTF

v_call: TRBV28
j_call: TRBJ1-2
d_call: -
clone_size: -
cdr3_nt: TGTGCCAGCACCTTGGGGGGGATCTTCAGTGGCTACACCTTC
cdr3_aa: CASTLGGIFSGYTF

v_call: TRBV27
j_call: TRBJ2-7
d_call: -
clone_size: -
cdr3_nt: TGTGCCAGCAGTCCTAAGGGCGGGCAGGTCTACGGGCAGTACTTC
cdr3_aa: CASSPKGGQVYGQYF

v_call: TRBV2
j_call: TRBJ1-5
d_call: TRBD1
clone_size: once
cdr3_nt: TGTGCCAGCAGTGGACAGGGTCCTCAGCCCCAGCATTTT
cdr3_aa: CASSGQGPQPQHF

v_call: TRBV5-1
j_call: TRBJ1-5
d_call: -
clone_size: -
cdr3_nt: TGCGCCAGCAGCTTGGAGTCGGGGAGCAATCAGCCCCAGCATTTT
cdr3_aa: CASSLESGSNQPQHF

v_call: TRBV10-1
j_call: TRBJ1-1
d_call: -
clone_size: -
cdr3_nt: TGCGCCAGCAGTGAGTCGAACTCTCCCGAAGCTTTCTTT
cdr3_aa: CASSESNSPEAFF

v_call: TRBV5-4
j_call: TRBJ1-2
d_call: TRBD1
clone_size: -
cdr3_nt: TGTGCCAGCAGCGAGACAGGGTATGGCTACACCTTC
cdr3_aa: CASSETGYGYTF

v_call: TRBV7-2
j_call: TRBJ2-3
d_call: TRBD2
clone_size: -
cdr3_nt: TGTGCCAGCAGCCCCCCTAGCGGGGGGGCAGATACGCAGTATTTT
cdr3_aa: CASSPPSGGADTQYF

v_call: TRBV5-6
j_call: TRBJ1-2
d_call: -
clone_size: -
cdr3_nt: TGTGCCAGCAGCTTATCGGGACAACCTCTAGACTACACCTTC
cdr3_aa: CASSLSGQPLDYTF

v_call: TRBV5-1
j_call: TRBJ1-2
d_call: TRBD1
clone_size: -
cdr3_nt: TGCGCCAGCAGCTTTTCCGGGACAGGAGACAAATATGGCTACACCTTC
cdr3_aa: CASSFSGTGDKYGYTF

v_call: TRBV28
j_call: TRBJ1-2
d_call: -
clone_size: once
cdr3_nt: TGTGCCAGCAGAAGTGGAGGACATGGCTACACCTTC
cdr3_aa: CASRSGGHGYTF

v_call: TRBV28
j_call: TRBJ2-5
d_call: -
clone_size: -
cdr3_nt: TGTGCCAGCAGTTTGGGGGGTAGCGTACAGACCCAGTACTTC
cdr3_aa: CASSLGGSVQTQYF

v_call: TRBV12-5
j_call: TRBJ1-2
d_call: -
clone_size: -
cdr3_nt: TGTGCTAGTGGTTTGGGCGGAAAGGGGAACTATGGCTACACCTTC
cdr3_aa: CASGLGGKGNYGYTF

v_call: TRBV18
j_call: TRBJ1-2
d_call: -
clone_size: -
cdr3_nt: TGTGCCAGCTCACCAAAGGGAGGCGCTAACTATGGCTACACCTTC
cdr3_aa: CASSPKGGANYGYTF

v_call: TRBV25-1
j_call: TRBJ1-4
d_call: -
clone_size: once
cdr3_nt: TGTGCCAGCAGTTTAGAGGGGAGGATAGGCGAAAAACTGTTTTTT
cdr3_aa: CASSLEGRIGEKLFF

v_call: TRBV12-5
j_call: TRBJ2-7
d_call: -
clone_size: -
cdr3_nt: TGTGCTAGTGGTTTGGTACTCCCCAGGGCGCCCTACGAGCAGTACTTC
cdr3_aa: CASGLVLPRAPYEQYF

v_call: TRBV10-3
j_call: TRBJ2-2
d_call: -
clone_size: -
cdr3_nt: TGTGCCATCAGTGAGCCCAAGGCAGGGTCGAACACCGGGGAGCTGTTTTTT
cdr3_aa: CAISEPKAGSNTGELFF

v_call: TRBV7-9
j_call: TRBJ1-6
d_call: -
clone_size: once
cdr3_nt: TGTGCCAGCAGCTTTTCTGCAGGGAATAATTCACCCCTCCACTTT
cdr3_aa: CASSFSAGNNSPLHF

v_call: TRBV15
j_call: TRBJ1-2
d_call: TRBD1
clone_size: -
cdr3_nt: TGTGCCACCAGCAGAGCCGGGACAGGGGGCAGGGGATACTATGGCTACACCTTC
cdr3_aa: CATSRAGTGGRGYYGYTF

v_call: TRBV19
j_call: TRBJ2-1
d_call: -
clone_size: -
cdr3_nt: TGTGCCAGTAGAGGGGTTCCCGCCGATGAGCAGTTCTTC
cdr3_aa: CASRGVPADEQFF

v_call: TRBV4-1
j_call: TRBJ2-2
d_call: -
clone_size: -
cdr3_nt: TGCGCCAGCAGCCGACACTCACTAGATCGAAAGTTTACCGGGGAGCTGTTTTTT
cdr3_aa: CASSRHSLDRKFTGELFF

v_call: TRBV5-1
j_call: TRBJ2-3
d_call: TRBD2
clone_size: -
cdr3_nt: TGCGCCAGCAGCTTGGAGGCACTAGCGGGGGATGGAGATACGCAGTATTTT
cdr3_aa: CASSLEALAGDGDTQYF